Detailed here is one TCR beta chain. Every immunoSEQ plate was one replicate of a subset's evenly spread DNA. TCRdb's table, derived via immunoSEQ multiplex PCR, lists solely in-frame clones and lacks some. The sample has about 800,000 clones, just over 95% seen once. Germline assignment: CDR1 MNHNS and CDR2 SASEGT. CDR3 length: 15 amino acids. V dropped 3 bases and J dropped 0; count of bases not matched to a gene: 2. This sample is part of a study of shared clonotypes between healthy human individuals. Naive CD8 populations comprised CD45RO-negative cells positively selected for CCR7, excluding terminally differentiated effector memory CD45RA+ cells.

This chain joins TRBV6-1 and TRBJ2-1, with TRBD2 matching 7 bases. Sequences were obtained from naive CD8+ T cells sorted from blood. This TCR came from a man aged 25-45 years in good health. DNA for the CDR3: TGTGCCAGCAGTGAGGCGGGAGACTCCTACAATGAGCAGTTCTTC. This gives the protein CASSEAGDSYNEQFF.